These T cell receptor beta chains were read from a single sample in a study of OX40 agonist ivuxolimab in advanced cancers. The protocol was immunoSEQ multiplex PCR, while the TCRdb copy is restricted to in-frame clones and leaves out a portion. The table includes 15,000 to 20,000 clones, approximately 77% detected once. The starting material was CD4+ or CD8+ T cells sorted from blood, obtained in a trial of the OX40 agonist ivuxolimab. The source of these receptors is an adult with an advanced solid tumor such as melanoma, head and neck, liver or kidney cancer. Both conserved end residues are trimmed from each CDR3.

CDR3aa	len	j_gene	v_gene
ASSQVDGAGRTGELF	15	TRBJ2-2	TRBV14
ASMISGGGYNEQF	13	TRBJ2-1	TRBV27
ASSWIATSTDTQY	13	TRBJ2-3	TRBV7-6
ASSLAGGPIDTQY	13	TRBJ2-3	TRBV5-1
ASSMEAAPNQPQH	13	TRBJ1-5	TRBV19
ASSREGGENTEAF	13	TRBJ1-1	TRBV7-9
ASSPAYTEAF	10	TRBJ1-1	TRBV19
ASSFGNTEAF	10	TRBJ1-1	TRBV5-6
ASSQDGLAGGRGI	13	TRBJ2-1	TRBV4-3
ASSPKTGEGIGGYT	14	TRBJ1-2	TRBV9
ASSPERVYNSPLH	13	TRBJ1-6	TRBV5-6
ASSVGGITNEKLF	13	TRBJ1-4	TRBV5-1
ASSLWTGALGNTIY	14	TRBJ1-3	TRBV7-2
ASSFKGPSYEQY	12	TRBJ2-7	TRBV7-9
AIREAGGSYNEQF	13	TRBJ2-1	TRBV10-3
SVEGDVLETQY	11	TRBJ2-5	TRBV29-1
ASSPTGHSYEQY	12	.	TRBV9
ASSGGGLADYNEQF	14	TRBJ2-1	TRBV9
ASFPGQKETQY	11	TRBJ2-5	TRBV6-5